A single sample gave rise to the 24 T cell receptor beta chains below, sequenced in a study of T-cell memory formation after mild COVID-19. A single record per CDR3 protein comes from TCRdb applying MiXCR to the 5' RACE reads. Seen here are about 170,000 distinct CDR3 sequences, approximately 13% observed once, and the top ten hold approximately 3.3%. Material for sequencing was PBMCs or a T cell subset sorted from them (not recorded which). Source of these receptors: a man aged 18 to 29 who had mild COVID-19 (a few samples of this study predate the infection). Cell type and time point are not known.

The sample holds a few counts of this clonotype. CDR3 DNA: TGTGCCAGCTCACCGACTAAAGGGCCAGATACGCAGTATTTT. This sequence encodes CASSPTKGPDTQYF. The chain has TRBV18 and TRBJ2-3; D perhaps matches TRBD2 (5 bases). This CDR3 has 14 amino acids. Germline CDR1 and CDR2: KGHSH and LQKENI. V lost 3 bases, J lost 4 bases, and 11 bases lay in between.

The chain links TRBV4-2 to TRBJ2-3; D is ambiguous. The CDR3 extends over 11 amino acids. From germline, CDR1 is LGHNA and CDR2 YNFKEQ. V lost 0 bases to trimming and J lost 9 bases, with 4 bases between them. The CDR3 DNA reads TGTGCCAGCAGCCAAGATGGGACGCAGTATTTT. Its translation: CASSQDGTQYF.

The chain employs TRBV6-1 and TRBJ2-2, with a possible D match to TRBD2 (7 bases). Germline V gene data show CDR1 as MNHNS and CDR2 as SASEGT. Trimming took 6 bases from V and 6 from J, leaving 14 bases between them. CDR3 size: 14 residues. CDR3 region: CASRSGRGSGELFF. CDR3 nucleotide sequence: TGTGCCAGCAGATCGGGGAGGGGGTCCGGGGAGCTGTTTTTT.

This clonotype has only a few counts. This chain connects TRBV7-2 to TRBJ1-5; 8 positions match TRBD1. CDR1 and CDR2 (germline): SGHTA, FQGNSA. Trimming cost V 4 bases and J 0 bases; bases outside gene matches: 2. This CDR3 has 15 amino acids. The CDR3 DNA reads TGTGCCAGCAGCTGGGACAGGTCTAGCAATCAGCCCCAGCATTTT. Translation gives CASSWDRSSNQPQHF.

The chain uses TRBV20-1 and TRBJ1-2, with D maybe TRBD1 (6 bases). Trimming shortened V by 6 bases and J by 1 base, and 18 bases separated the two germline ends. The length of the CDR3 is 15 residues. The germline V gene encodes CDR1 DFQATT and CDR2 SNEGSKA (reference sequence). CDR3 bases: TGCAGTGCCTCAGACAGGTCTGGGAATAACTATGGCTACACCTTC. Translating it yields CSASDRSGNNYGYTF.

The chain uses TRBV15 and TRBJ2-5, with TRBD1 matching 8 bases. This CDR3 comprises 16 residues. V shed 4 bases and J 5 bases; nucleotides not matched to a gene: 12. Germline V lookup: CDR1 LNHNV, CDR2 YYDKDF (reference sequence). The CDR3 reads CATSNPNPGQAETQYF. In DNA, the CDR3 is TGTGCCACCAGCAACCCAAACCCGGGACAGGCGGAGACCCAGTACTTC.

This clonotype has a handful of counts. The chain uses TRBV7-9 and TRBJ1-5, with D unresolved. Trimming stripped 1 base from V and 1 base from J, with 8 bases between. CDR1 is SEHNR and CDR2 is FQNEAQ in the germline V gene (reference sequence). This CDR3 has 15 amino acids. The CDR3 DNA reads TGTGCCAGCAGCTTAGAGGGAGTCAGCAATCAGCCCCAGCATTTT. Translating gives CASSLEGVSNQPQHF.

This chain connects TRBV10-3 to TRBJ1-1; 8 positions match TRBD1. Germline loops: CDR1 ENHRY, CDR2 SYGVKD. V dropped 8 bases and J dropped 7; count of bases not matched to a gene: 6. This CDR3 has 12 residues. This chain's CDR3 is CAIRGQGDEAFF. In nucleotides, the CDR3 is TGTGCCATCCGAGGACAGGGAGATGAAGCTTTCTTT.

A few counts support this clonotype. The rearrangement joins TRBV5-1 to TRBJ2-5, with 7 bases that match TRBD2. The CDR3 runs to 14 residues. Germline V CDR1 and CDR2: SGHRS, YFSETQ. J gave up 5 bases and V 2 bases, and 6 bases lay outside the gene matches. The CDR3: CASSFAGEGETQYF. The CDR3 DNA is TGCGCCAGCAGCTTTGCCGGGGAGGGGGAGACCCAGTACTTC.

This rearrangement joins TRBV18 to TRBJ1-1; TRBD1 matches 7 bases. The CDR3 runs to 15 residues. V was pared by 3 bases and J by 4 bases, with 8 bases of the junction left unmatched. Looked up from germline, CDR1 is KGHSH and CDR2 is LQKENI. Here the CDR3 reads CASSPPQGGGTEAFF. The CDR3 DNA reads TGTGCCAGCTCACCTCCCCAGGGGGGAGGCACTGAAGCTTTCTTT.

V is TRBV6-1 and J is TRBJ2-5, with TRBD2 identical over 12 bases. Germline V gene data show CDR1 as MNHNS and CDR2 as SASEGT. The trim removed 8 bases at V and 2 bases at J, leaving 6 bases unmatched. The CDR3 is made up of 15 amino acids. CDR3 in DNA: TGTGCCAGCTGCCCTGGACTAGCGGGGCAAGAGACCCAGTACTTC. Its protein product is CASCPGLAGQETQYF.

This clonotype was seen a handful of times. J is TRBJ1-1 and V is TRBV7-2, with unresolved D. V lost 5 bases to trimming and J lost 4 bases, with 8 bases between them. CDR3 length: 12 amino acids. Germline CDR1 is SGHTA and CDR2 is FQGNSA. CDR3 protein: CASSHTSTEAFF. The CDR3 DNA is TGTGCCAGCAGCCACACAAGCACTGAAGCTTTCTTT.

This chain links TRBV5-1 with TRBJ2-2, with 7 bases aligning to TRBD1. V lost 4 bases and J lost 3; bases outside the gene matches: 21. This CDR3 has 20 residues. In germline, CDR1 is SGHRS, CDR2 YFSETQ. As DNA, the CDR3 is TGCGCCAGCAGCCCGGGCAGGATGACAGGGATCTTCGAGGACACCGGGGAGCTGTTTTTT. Its translation is CASSPGRMTGIFEDTGELFF.

At least ten counts were recorded for this clonotype. The rearrangement joins TRBV14 to TRBJ2-5; a possible D gene is TRBD1 (5 bases). Trimming took off 6 bases at V and 5 bases at J, with 13 bases between the two ends. The CDR3 contains 13 residues. Germline values: CDR1 SGHDN, CDR2 FVKESK. The CDR3 coding sequence is TGTGCCAGCAGAAAATTGCCAGGGGAGACCCAGTACTTC. This sequence encodes CASRKLPGETQYF.

The CDR3 is CASSLRRGEGNEQFF. CDR3 sequence (DNA): TGTGCCAGCAGTTTAAGGCGGGGGGAAGGGAATGAGCAGTTCTTC. The rearrangement links TRBV27 to TRBJ2-1; 8 nucleotides match TRBD2. V lost 2 bases and J lost 7; bases outside the gene matches: 7. The CDR3 totals 15 residues. Germline CDR1 and CDR2: MNHEY and SMNVEV (reference sequence).

The gene calls are TRBV19 and TRBJ2-1, with TRBD1 matching over 8 bases. Per germline, CDR1 LNHDA and CDR2 SQIVND (reference sequence). The CDR3 loop spans 15 amino acids. The V segment lost 7 bases and the J segment 4 bases; nucleotides outside the gene matches: 9. CDR3 loop: CASNLGQGLYNEQFF. CDR3 DNA sequence: TGTGCCAGTAACCTCGGACAGGGTCTGTACAATGAGCAGTTCTTC.

This clonotype was recorded at least ten times. The chain carries TRBV18 and TRBJ2-7; the match to TRBD2 covers 11 bases. V shed 6 bases and J 0 bases; nucleotides not matched to a gene: 1. This CDR3 is 14 amino acids long. CDR1 is KGHSH and CDR2 is LQKENI in the germline V gene. CDR3 region: CASSGTSGSYEQYF. In DNA form, the CDR3 reads TGTGCCAGCTCTGGGACTAGCGGCTCCTACGAGCAGTACTTC.

This clonotype has just a few counts. The chain combines TRBV20-1 with TRBJ1-1; 7 bases are a match to TRBD1. V shed 3 bases and J 5 bases; nucleotides not matched to a gene: 12. In germline, CDR1 is DFQATT, CDR2 SNEGSKA (reference sequence). The CDR3 runs 15 residues. The CDR3 region has the DNA TGCAGTGCTAGTAACGTAGCGGCAGGGGGTACTGAAGCTTTCTTT. Translating gives CSASNVAAGGTEAFF.

This clonotype was found a few times. The chain combines TRBV12-3 or TRBV12-4 with TRBJ1-2; D gene unclear. CDR3 length equals 13 residues. V shed 2 bases and J shed 3 bases, with 7 bases lying between them. CDR3 in amino acids: CASSLRRDYGYTF. CDR3 DNA sequence: TGTGCCAGCAGTTTAAGACGGGACTATGGCTACACCTTC.

This chain links TRBV5-6 with TRBJ2-7; D is unresolved. Trimming pared 0 bases from V and 4 bases from J, leaving 5 bases between. There are 12 residues in the CDR3. The germline CDR1 and CDR2 sequences are SGHDT and YYEEEE. The CDR3 DNA sequence: TGTGCCAGCAGCTTGGCCAGATACGAGCAGTACTTC. It translates to CASSLARYEQYF.

The V gene is TRBV6-4, the J gene TRBJ2-3, with D unclear. Trimming removed 3 bases from V and 4 bases from J, with 8 bases in between. The germline gives CDR1 MRHNA, CDR2 SNTAGT. This CDR3 contains 13 residues. CDR3 DNA sequence: TGTGCCAGCAGTGATCCCGGATCAGATACGCAGTATTTT. It codes for CASSDPGSDTQYF.

The chain carries TRBV4-2 and TRBJ2-1, with D maybe TRBD1 (6 bases). The CDR3 has 14 residues. Trimming took off 5 bases at V and 8 bases at J, with 16 bases between the two ends. CDR1 is LGHNA and CDR2 is YNFKEQ in the germline V gene. The CDR3 nucleotides are TGTGCCAGCAGCGCCCAGGGGTCTTGGGATGAGCAGTTCTTC. Translation: CASSAQGSWDEQFF.

The chain has TRBV5-1 and TRBJ1-3; D is uncertain. CDR3 size: 15 residues. Trimming cost V 0 bases and J 0 bases, with 7 bases left between them. Germline V gives CDR1 SGHRS, CDR2 YFSETQ. The chain's CDR3 is CASSLEQSSGNTIYF. Here the CDR3 DNA reads TGCGCCAGCAGCTTGGAACAGAGCTCTGGAAACACCATATATTTT. Drawing the rest from reference TRBV5-1 and TRBJ1-3, the complete variable domain is KAGVTQTPRYLIKTRGQQVTLSCSPISGHRSVSWYQQTPGQGLQFLFEYFSETQRNKGNFPGRFSGRQFSNSRSEMNVSTLELGDSALYLCASSLEQSSGNTIYFGEGSWLTVV.

The chain combines TRBV6-6 with TRBJ1-1; D is ambiguous. With 6 bases removed from V and 4 bases from J, the gap between germline ends came to 15 bases. CDR1 and CDR2 from the germline V gene are MNHNY and SVGAGI (reference sequence). The CDR3 extends over 14 amino acids. CDR3 DNA: TGTGCCAGCAGCTCCGCGGTGGGGAGCACTGAAGCTTTCTTT. Protein: CASSSAVGSTEAFF.